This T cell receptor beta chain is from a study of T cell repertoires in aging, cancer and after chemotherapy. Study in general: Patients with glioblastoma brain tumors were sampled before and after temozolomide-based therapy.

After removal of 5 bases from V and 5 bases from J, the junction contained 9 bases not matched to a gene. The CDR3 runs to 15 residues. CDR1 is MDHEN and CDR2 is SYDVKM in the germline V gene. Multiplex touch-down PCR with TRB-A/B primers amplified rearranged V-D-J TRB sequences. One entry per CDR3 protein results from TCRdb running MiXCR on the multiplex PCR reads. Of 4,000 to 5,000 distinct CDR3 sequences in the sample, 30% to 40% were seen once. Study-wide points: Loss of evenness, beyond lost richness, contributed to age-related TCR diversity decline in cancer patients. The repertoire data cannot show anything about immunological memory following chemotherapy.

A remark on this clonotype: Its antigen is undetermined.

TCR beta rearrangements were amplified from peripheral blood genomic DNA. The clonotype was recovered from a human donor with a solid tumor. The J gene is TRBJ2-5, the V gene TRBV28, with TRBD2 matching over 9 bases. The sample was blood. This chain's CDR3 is CASSVRGRARETQYF. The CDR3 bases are TGTGCCAGCAGTGTACGCGGGAGGGCCCGGGAGACCCAGTACTTC.